The subject of this entry is one T cell receptor (beta chain). Its antigen is not yet known. One base away there is no much larger clone; base qualities are not given. The library was obtained by the immunoSEQ multiplex PCR assay. TCRdb took over this immuneACCESS table, retaining in-frame rearrangements with V and J assigned. Such tables are incomplete; in checked studies, under half of the missing clones stem from an unresolved V gene, and the remainder is unexplained. For this sample the table gives roughly 40,000 clones, of which roughly 85% were detected only once. Jointly, the top ten make up 3% to 4.5% of the sample. This sample was taken from a study of PD-1 blockade in mismatch repair-deficient tumors (dated by TCRdb to the late 2010s). With regard to the full study: Between late 2013 and September 2016, the trial enrolled about 86 consecutive patients with over nine mismatch repair-deficient cancer types, every one of whom had been previously treated and was progressing. Deep sequencing of TCR CDR3 regions was used to track tumor-associated T cell clones in peripheral blood of patients responding to PD-1 blockade. Results and caveats for the whole study, not just this receptor: Tumor-resident clones, often undetectable in blood before treatment, expanded rapidly after pembrolizumab and then contracted, generally before radiologic responses.

For this chain, trimming is 5 bases at the V end and 4 bases at the J end, and the number of junction bases without a gene match is 8. CDR1 and CDR2 are read off the germline V gene as SGHRS and YFSETQ. Taken from cysteine to phenylalanine, the CDR3 has 15 residues. CDR3 DNA only is kept here, 45 bases in frame from base 1. Mismatch repair deficiency in every enrolled patient was established by polymerase chain reaction or immunohistochemistry. TCR sequencing was carried out for three patients who responded to pembrolizumab therapy. Pembrolizumab PD-1 blockade was prospectively tested in advanced mismatch repair-deficient cancers, regardless of tissue of origin, in the phase II trial. Serial peripheral blood T cell samples were collected before and at multiple times after starting PD-1 blockade. Blood sampling times were reported as weeks after the first pembrolizumab dose.

This chain is built from TRBV5-1 and TRBJ2-1; 8 middle bases align to TRBD2. The sequencing used peripheral blood, collected 75 to 85 weeks after starting pembrolizumab. The TCR sequence derives from an adult with mismatch repair-deficient cancer. This receptor carries the CDR3 CASRPELAVYNEQFF. The nucleotide sequence is TGCGCCAGCAGACCAGAACTAGCGGTTTACAATGAGCAGTTCTTC.